These T cell receptor beta chains were read from a single sample in a study of T-cell reconstitution after alpha-beta-depleted transplantation in children. TCRdb reprocessed the PCR reads with MiXCR, giving one entry per CDR3 protein. The sample contains over 400,000 distinct CDR3 sequences, roughly an eighth of which appear only once. Here the sequenced sample was PBMCs from the stem cell graft donor, taken from the stem cell graft. The receptor source for this set is a human donor who donated a stem cell graft to a child with combined immunodeficiency. CDR3s include the opening cysteine and the closing phenylalanine or tryptophan.

v_gene: TRBV29-1; CDR3aa: CSGGTFTDTQYF
v_gene: TRBV5-6; CDR3aa: CASSFRGPDTQYF
v_gene: TRBV10-3; CDR3aa: CAISPTSTVGNEQYF
v_gene: TRBV4-1; CDR3aa: CASSPRGRAHEQYF
v_gene: TRBV5-1; CDR3aa: CASSYDRGENIQYF
v_gene: TRBV9; CDR3aa: CASSVGHGGYNEQFF
v_gene: TRBV13; CDR3aa: CASSDRGIYEQYF
v_gene: TRBV27; CDR3aa: CASIGGWWNEQFF
v_gene: TRBV28; CDR3aa: CASRGLKGNYGYTF
v_gene: TRBV20-1; CDR3aa: CSASSGQGAHSPLHF
v_gene: TRBV30; CDR3aa: CAWSVPDGGNTIYF
v_gene: TRBV5-1; CDR3aa: CASSTGTSGSSRYF
v_gene: TRBV24-1; CDR3aa: CATSDLGETQYF
v_gene: TRBV28; CDR3aa: CASRTGGEEQYF
v_gene: TRBV24-1; CDR3aa: CATSDLPDTQYF
v_gene: TRBV12-3/TRBV12-4; CDR3aa: CASSLDGSEQYF
v_gene: TRBV2; CDR3aa: CASRPTGGNTEAFF
v_gene: TRBV12-3/TRBV12-4; CDR3aa: CASSSGLSSSPGELFF
v_gene: TRBV6-2/TRBV6-3; CDR3aa: CASSYYGRAWPDTQYF
v_gene: TRBV6-5; CDR3aa: CASSYAEANYGYTF
v_gene: TRBV7-9; CDR3aa: CASSQLAGGPSTDTQYF
v_gene: TRBV24-1; CDR3aa: CATSDAGTGFHEQYF
v_gene: TRBV12-3/TRBV12-4; CDR3aa: CASSLSFGNTEAFF
v_gene: TRBV6-2/TRBV6-3; CDR3aa: CASSRQGRTSGLNEQFF
v_gene: TRBV10-3; CDR3aa: CAISTTGGHQPQHF
v_gene: TRBV29-1; CDR3aa: CSVLKYPEAFF
v_gene: TRBV7-2; CDR3aa: CASSGLGRPYNEQFF
v_gene: TRBV20-1; CDR3aa: CSARGGRAINEQFF
v_gene: TRBV24-1; CDR3aa: CATSDLVGGGRGHQPQHF
v_gene: TRBV11-2; CDR3aa: CASSPAGTGYEQYF
v_gene: TRBV20-1; CDR3aa: CSARGTALETYNEQFF
v_gene: TRBV20-1; CDR3aa: CSAQGQFSEAFF
v_gene: TRBV6-2/TRBV6-3; CDR3aa: CASSYSKSGFRPGELFF
v_gene: TRBV28; CDR3aa: CASSWTGGVETQYF
v_gene: TRBV27; CDR3aa: CAAVAAGDTQYF
v_gene: TRBV12-3/TRBV12-4; CDR3aa: CASSLRNEKLFF
v_gene: TRBV11-3; CDR3aa: CASSSGLAGGTGELFF
v_gene: TRBV12-3/TRBV12-4; CDR3aa: CASSLVPATEPQHF
v_gene: TRBV30; CDR3aa: CAWSVSGREQFF
v_gene: TRBV20-1; CDR3aa: CSARPQGYNEQFF
v_gene: TRBV11-2; CDR3aa: CASRDPGQNTGELFF
v_gene: TRBV19; CDR3aa: CASSQGPDSGNTIYF
v_gene: TRBV11-2; CDR3aa: CASSPGLLATDTQYF
v_gene: TRBV29-1; CDR3aa: CSVAANTEAFF
v_gene: TRBV19; CDR3aa: CASGPLGKETQYF
v_gene: TRBV12-3/TRBV12-4; CDR3aa: CASSSLSYEQYF